Shown below are 31 T cell receptor beta chains from a single sample sequenced in a study of blood T cells in healthy people across ages. With a J-beta primer mix and a sample-barcoded 5' primer, a second PCR ran about 6 to 11 cycles. TCRdb ran MiXCR on the 5' RACE reads and lists one entry per CDR3 protein. Among some 1.5 million distinct CDR3 sequences listed, 28% were seen once. Sequenced input: blood. These receptors came from a woman in her thirties in good health.

A remark on this clonotype: With a much larger clone just one base away, this may be a read error. The rearrangement uses TRBV20-1 and TRBJ2-3; 8 nucleotides match TRBD1. V gave up 7 bases and J gave up 1 base; unmatched junction bases: 7. The CDR3 contains 14 residues. Germline CDR1 is DFQATT and CDR2 is SNEGSKA (reference sequence). The DNA of the CDR3 is TGCAGTGTGGGGGACAGGTTACGCACAGATACGCAGTATTTT. Translation gives CSVGDRLRTDTQYF.

This clonotype was recorded a few times. The chain employs TRBV28 and TRBJ2-1, with D perhaps matching TRBD1 or TRBD2 (5 bases each). Deletions cut 11 bases from V and 5 bases from J, with 16 bases between. Germline loops: CDR1 MDHEN, CDR2 SYDVKM. The CDR3 is 13 amino acids. Here the CDR3 DNA reads TGTGCCGGAACGGGACGGAGGAACAATGAGCAGTTCTTC. It encodes CAGTGRRNNEQFF.

This clonotype occurred many times. The chain is built from TRBV3-1 and TRBJ2-1; D is unresolved. The CDR3 loop spans 15 amino acids. V lost 3 bases and J 1 base, leaving 10 bases between the germline ends. Germline V gene data show CDR1 as LGHDT and CDR2 as YNNKEL (reference sequence). The DNA of the CDR3 is TGTGCCAGCAGCCACGGCGAGTGTTCCTACAATGAGCAGTTCTTC. This encodes CASSHGECSYNEQFF.

This chain connects TRBV11-2 to TRBJ1-2; no firm D call. V lost 3 bases to trimming and J lost 3 bases, with 11 bases between them. Germline V gene sequence: CDR1 SGHAT, CDR2 FQNNGV. The CDR3 has 14 amino acids. CDR3 sequence (DNA): TGTGCCAGCAGCTTCCGGACCGCTGACTATGGCTACACCTTC. It is translated as CASSFRTADYGYTF.

This clonotype was recorded a few times. The rearrangement uses TRBV5-1 and TRBJ2-3, with TRBD2 as a possible D gene (5 bases). The germline gives CDR1 SGHRS, CDR2 YFSETQ. The CDR3 spans 16 residues. Deletions cut 2 bases from V and 2 bases from J, with 15 bases between. The CDR3, as DNA: TGCGCCAGCAGCTTTCAAACTACGGGATTCACAGATACGCAGTATTTT. Translation gives CASSFQTTGFTDTQYF.

A note on this clonotype: Possible read error: a much larger clone is one base away. This chain joins TRBV5-1 and TRBJ2-7; 10 bases are shared with TRBD2. This CDR3 is 15 amino acids long. Looked up from germline, CDR1 is SGHRS and CDR2 is YFSETQ. After removal of 6 bases from V and 7 bases from J, the junction contained 13 bases not matched to a gene. Written as DNA, the CDR3 is TGCGCCAGCACGGGGGGGACTAGCGCCAACAATGAGCAGTACTTC. This translates into CASTGGTSANNEQYF.

The CDR3 DNA reads TGTGCCAGCAGACAGGACAGGGGCGTAATGAACACTGAAGCTTTCTTT. Translated, it gives CASRQDRGVMNTEAFF. The chain couples TRBV6-6 to TRBJ1-1; 9 nucleotides match TRBD1. This CDR3 region has 16 residues. The ends lost 6 bases at V and 0 bases at J; junction bases unmatched: 8. CDR1 is MNHNY, CDR2 SVGAGI, per germline (reference sequence).

In this sample, this clonotype turned up many times. The chain combines TRBV5-1 with TRBJ1-1; D unresolved. The CDR3 is made up of 14 amino acids. Germline V lookup: CDR1 SGHRS, CDR2 YFSETQ. V shed 0 bases and J shed 0 bases, with 6 bases lying between them. This chain's CDR3 is CASSLEALNTEAFF. The CDR3 DNA reads TGCGCCAGCAGCTTGGAAGCATTGAACACTGAAGCTTTCTTT.

This clonotype has only a few counts. The genes are TRBV20-1 and TRBJ2-1, with D possibly being TRBD2 (6 bases). Germline V gene lookup returns CDR1 DFQATT and CDR2 SNEGSKA (reference sequence). V dropped 6 bases and J dropped 6 bases, with 12 bases sitting between them. The CDR3 length is 12 residues. The CDR3 DNA reads as TGCAGTGCCCGGGCAGCGGGCAATGAGCAGTTCTTC. Its protein product is CSARAAGNEQFF.

Concerning this clonotype: This may stem from a read error, because a much larger clone lies one nucleotide away. The rearrangement uses TRBV3-1 and TRBJ1-2; possible D gene TRBD1, 6 bases. CDR1 is LGHDT, CDR2 YNNKEL, per germline (reference sequence). This CDR3 has 15 amino acids. The CDR3 bases are TGTGCCAGCAGCCAATTGGGACACTATAACTATGGCCACACCTTC. It specifies CASSQLGHYNYGHTF.

The gene calls are TRBV11-2 and TRBJ1-1; D unclear. The CDR3 spans 15 residues. Germline V lookup: CDR1 SGHAT, CDR2 FQNNGV. Trimming took off 5 bases at V and 1 base at J, with 14 bases between the two ends. The CDR3 region is CASSLNPDPNTEAFF. CDR3 DNA: TGTGCCAGCAGCCTAAACCCGGACCCGAACACTGAAGCTTTCTTT.

This clonotype was picked up a small number of times. V is TRBV14 and J is TRBJ1-2, with D unresolved. V lost 4 bases to trimming and J lost 5 bases, with 17 bases between them. CDR3 length equals 15 residues. CDR1 SGHDN and CDR2 FVKESK come from the germline V gene. The CDR3 bases are TGTGCCAGCAGCCCCCGGAGGAGGGAAGCATATGGCTACACCTTC. This gives the protein CASSPRRREAYGYTF.

This clonotype has more than one count but fewer than ten. The chain uses TRBV5-1 and TRBJ2-1; a possible D gene is TRBD2 (5 bases). Germline CDR1 reads SGHRS; CDR2 reads YFSETQ. V was clipped by 8 bases and J by 8 bases, with 14 bases between them. This CDR3 is built from 12 residues. Here the CDR3 reads CASWTWKYEQFF. CDR3 bases: TGCGCCAGTTGGACTTGGAAGTATGAGCAGTTCTTC. The variable domain in full, completed from reference TRBV5-1 and TRBJ2-1, reads KAGVTQTPRYLIKTRGQQVTLSCSPISGHRSVSWYQQTPGQGLQFLFEYFSETQRNKGNFPGRFSGRQFSNSRSEMNVSTLELGDSALYLCASWTWKYEQFFGPGTRLTVL.

This clonotype turned up a few times. V usage is TRBV7-9 and J usage is TRBJ1-4; the match to TRBD1 covers 7 bases. The J segment lost 5 bases and the V segment lost 1 base, leaving 1 base of the junction unmatched. Germline loops: CDR1 SEHNR, CDR2 FQNEAQ (reference sequence). This CDR3 has 14 amino acids. DNA of the CDR3: TGTGCCAGCAGCTTAGACAGGGGAAATGAAAAACTGTTTTTT. Its protein is CASSLDRGNEKLFF.

The CDR3 DNA reads TGCAGCGTAGCCCCACCGGGACAGTTCTACAATGAGCAGTTCTTC. As protein: CSVAPPGQFYNEQFF. The rearrangement joins TRBV29-1 to TRBJ2-1; TRBD1 aligns across 7 bases. Germline CDR1 and CDR2: SQVTM and ANQGSEA. J lost 3 bases, V lost 6 bases, and 11 bases had no gene match. The CDR3 sequence is 15 residues long.

The count of this clonotype is one. The chain couples TRBV28 to TRBJ2-3; D is undetermined. V was shortened by 6 bases and J by 10 bases, with 8 bases between the two germline ends. Germline V gene lookup returns CDR1 MDHEN and CDR2 SYDVKM. The CDR3 totals 10 residues. The DNA for the CDR3 is TGTGCCAGCAGCAGTTACGCGCAGTATTTT. Translated: CASSSYAQYF.

This clonotype has more than one count but fewer than ten. The chain links TRBV2 to TRBJ1-2; D is possibly TRBD1 (5 bases). The CDR3 consists of 14 residues. The V end was cut by 4 bases, the J end by 3 bases, with 12 bases between. From germline, CDR1 is SNHLY and CDR2 FYNNEI. DNA for the CDR3: TGTGCCAGCAGTGTCACAGGAGGGGACTATGGCTACACCTTC. Its translation: CASSVTGGDYGYTF. Complete variable domain (other parts from reference TRBV2 and TRBJ1-2): EPEVTQTPSHQVTQMGQEVILRCVPISNHLYFYWYRQILGQKVEFLVSFYNNEISEKSEIFDDQFSVERPDGSNFTLKIRSTKLEDSAMYFCASSVTGGDYGYTFGSGTRLTVV.

The sample holds a few counts of this clonotype. Relative to the germline gene, one junction end is altered; a read error may explain this. The chain carries TRBV6-2 or TRBV6-3 and TRBJ2-7, with 10 bases identical to TRBD1. The CDR3 totals 11 residues. The germline gives CDR1 MNHEY, CDR2 SVGEGT. In DNA, the CDR3 is TGTGCCAGCAGGCTCCGGGACAGGGGAGGCTTC. Translation gives CASRLRDRGGF.

This rearrangement joins TRBV11-2 to TRBJ2-3; the match to TRBD2 covers 8 bases. The CDR3 runs to 16 residues. Per germline, CDR1 SGHAT and CDR2 FQNNGV. J was trimmed by 5 bases and V by 0 bases; bases with no gene match: 7. The CDR3 loop is CASSLEKAGGGDTQYF. The CDR3 DNA is TGTGCCAGCAGCTTAGAGAAGGCGGGAGGAGGAGATACGCAGTATTTT.

As to this clonotype: A much more abundant neighbour one base away suggests this may be a read error. This chain links TRBV20-1 with TRBJ2-4; 8 bases map to TRBD2. This CDR3 comprises 14 residues. The junction had 18 bases not matched to a gene; V was cut back by 7 bases and J by 13 bases. Germline values: CDR1 DFQATT, CDR2 SNEGSKA (reference sequence). CDR3 DNA sequence: TGCAGTGGGACGACTGGCGGGGGGCCTTTGGAGCAGTACTTC. Translated: CSGTTGGGPLEQYF.

The chain links TRBV29-1 to TRBJ2-1; weak D call: TRBD2 (5 bases). The assigned J gene may be wrong: the sequence end matches TRBJ2-7 better. This CDR3 comprises 15 residues. CDR1 is SQVTM and CDR2 is ANQGSEA in the germline V gene. Here the CDR3 DNA reads TGCAGCGTAGTCCTGAGCGGATCCTCCTACAATGAGCAGTACTTC. Amino acids: CSVVLSGSSYNEQYF.

This clonotype was recorded many times. This chain links TRBV20-1 with TRBJ2-5; 11 nucleotides match TRBD2. This CDR3 has 18 residues. Per the germline V gene, CDR1 is DFQATT and CDR2 is SNEGSKA (reference sequence). The V gene end was trimmed by 3 bases and the J gene end by 4 bases; junction bases not matched to a gene: 16. CDR3 residues: CSASNMFRKLAGGETQYF. The CDR3 DNA is TGCAGTGCTAGTAATATGTTCCGAAAGCTAGCGGGAGGAGAGACCCAGTACTTC.

V and J are TRBV9 and TRBJ1-5; D uncertain. Trimming removed 0 bases from V and 1 base from J, with 11 bases in between. The CDR3 loop spans 16 amino acids. CDR1 is SGDLS and CDR2 is YYNGEE in the germline V gene. The CDR3 sequence is CASSVASDESNQPQHF. The CDR3 DNA sequence: TGTGCCAGCAGCGTAGCTTCGGACGAAAGCAATCAGCCCCAGCATTTT.

Remarks on this clonotype: This sequence may be a read error, since a much larger clone differs from it by one base. The chain joins TRBV12-3 or TRBV12-4 to TRBJ2-7; 7 positions agree with TRBD1. This CDR3 spans 17 amino acids. J gave up 7 bases and V 2 bases, and 17 bases lay outside the gene matches. The CDR3 sequence is CASSLRGDRAYYNEQYF. The CDR3 region has the DNA TGTGCCAGCAGTTTAAGAGGAGACAGGGCCTACTACAATGAGCAGTACTTC.

A word on this clonotype: A much larger clonotype is one base distant, so this may be a read error. The rearrangement joins TRBV7-2 to TRBJ1-6; the D gene is possibly TRBD1 (5 bases). Germline V CDR1 and CDR2: SGHTA, FQGNSA. The CDR3 runs 14 residues. DNA of the CDR3: TGTGCCAGCAGCTCACGGGGGGAAGAGTCACCCCGCCACTTT. This gives the protein CASSSRGEESPRHF.

This clonotype was seen many times. The CDR3 nucleotides are TGTGCCAGCAGTGGGGGGATCGAAGGCGAGCAGTACTTC. It specifies CASSGGIEGEQYF. This chain links TRBV25-1 with TRBJ2-7; D may match TRBD1 or TRBD2 (5 bases each). CDR1 is MGHDK, CDR2 SYGVNS, per germline. V was clipped by 4 bases and J by 6 bases, with 13 bases between them. This CDR3 is 13 amino acids long.

The table lists this clonotype with a few counts. The V gene is TRBV10-3, the J gene TRBJ2-1; TRBD1 matches 8 bases. The V segment lost 2 bases and the J segment 6 bases; nucleotides outside the gene matches: 9. This CDR3 is built from 16 residues. Germline values: CDR1 ENHRY, CDR2 SYGVKD. CDR3 protein: CAISEATGVRGNEQFF. In DNA form, the CDR3 reads TGTGCCATCAGTGAGGCGACAGGGGTGAGAGGCAATGAGCAGTTCTTC.

The count of this clonotype is one. Compared with germline, one end of the junction differs, possibly owing to a read error. This chain connects TRBV6-2 or TRBV6-3 to TRBJ2-6; TRBD1 matches at 8 bases. There are 15 residues in the CDR3. The germline V gene has CDR1 MNHEY and CDR2 SVGEGT. The CDR3 DNA reads as TGTGCCAGCGGGGGCGGGACAGGTATTTTCAACGTCCGGACTTTC. Its translation is CASGGGTGIFNVRTF.

For this clonotype: With a much larger clone just one base away, this may be a read error. The chain is built from TRBV10-3 and TRBJ2-1; TRBD2 might be the D (6 bases). V was pared by 6 bases and J by 6 bases, with 18 bases between. The CDR3 contains 15 residues. The germline V gene has CDR1 ENHRY and CDR2 SYGVKD. Here the CDR3 reads CAIRGDSRTTNEQFF. The CDR3, as DNA: TGTGCCATCAGAGGGGACTCCAGGACTACCAATGAGCAGTTCTTC.

Of note for this clonotype: A much larger clone differs by one base, so this may be a read error. The chain is built from TRBV15 and TRBJ2-5, with TRBD1 as a possible D gene (6 bases). The DNA end is a closer match to TRBJ2-7, so the J assignment may be wrong. The CDR3 is made up of 13 amino acids. Germline CDR1 is LNHNV and CDR2 is YYDKDF (reference sequence). CDR3 amino acids: CATSSSRDNEQYF. DNA of the CDR3: TGTGCCACCAGCAGTAGCAGGGACAACGAGCAGTACTTC.

The table lists this clonotype with many counts. The V and J genes are TRBV20-1 and TRBJ2-7; 9 nucleotides align to TRBD2. This CDR3 has 14 residues. The junction had 6 bases not matched to a gene; V was cut back by 1 base and J by 5 bases. In germline, CDR1 is DFQATT, CDR2 SNEGSKA (reference sequence). CDR3 in DNA: TGCAGTGCTAGAGTACCAGCGGGAGGTAACGAGCAGTACTTC. Its protein is CSARVPAGGNEQYF.